The T cell receptor beta chain under discussion was sequenced for a study of T-cell reconstitution after alpha-beta-depleted transplantation in children. This CDR3 comprises 14 residues. CDR1 SGHRS and CDR2 YFSETQ come from the germline V gene. Researchers prepared the TCRbeta library using unique molecular identifiers, the study reports. One entry per CDR3 protein, called by TCRdb with MiXCR from the PCR reads. The sample carries around 400,000 distinct CDR3 sequences, roughly 20% recorded once. This clonotype was detected ten times or more. A read error may produce the germline difference seen at one junction end.

This chain joins TRBV5-1 and TRBJ2-7, with TRBD1 matching 9 bases. The sample consisted of PBMCs from the stem cell graft donor, taken from the stem cell graft. The sequence came from a human donor who donated a stem cell graft to a child with acute myeloid leukemia. CDR3 nucleotide sequence: TGTGCCAGCAGCTCCGGACAGGGGATTTACGAGCAGTACTTC. Its protein product is CASSSGQGIYEQYF.